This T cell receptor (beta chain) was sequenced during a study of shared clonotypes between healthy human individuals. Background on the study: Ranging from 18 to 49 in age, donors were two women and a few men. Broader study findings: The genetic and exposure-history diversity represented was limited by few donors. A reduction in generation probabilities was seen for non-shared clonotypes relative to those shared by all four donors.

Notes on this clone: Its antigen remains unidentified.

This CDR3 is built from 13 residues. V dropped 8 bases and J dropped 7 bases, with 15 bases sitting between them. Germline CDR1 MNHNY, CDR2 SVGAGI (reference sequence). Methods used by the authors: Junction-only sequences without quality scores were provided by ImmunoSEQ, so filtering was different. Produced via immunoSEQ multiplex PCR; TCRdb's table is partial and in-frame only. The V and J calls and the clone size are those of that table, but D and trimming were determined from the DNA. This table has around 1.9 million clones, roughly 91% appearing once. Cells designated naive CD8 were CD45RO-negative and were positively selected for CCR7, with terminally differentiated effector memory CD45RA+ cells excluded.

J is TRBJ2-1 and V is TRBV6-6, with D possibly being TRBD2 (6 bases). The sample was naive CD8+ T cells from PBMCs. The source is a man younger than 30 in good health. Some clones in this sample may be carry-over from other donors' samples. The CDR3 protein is CASWGGTENEQFF. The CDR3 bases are TGTGCCAGCTGGGGCGGGACGGAGAATGAGCAGTTCTTC.